This TCR beta chain was profiled in a study of radiotherapy plus CTLA-4 blockade in lung cancer. Trimming took 6 bases from V and 0 from J, leaving 10 bases between them. Germline CDR1 reads MNHEY; CDR2 reads SVGAGI. The CDR3 is 14 residues long. Profiled with immunoSEQ multiplex PCR; TCRdb holds only in-frame clones, not every one. Counted here are 77,000 or so clones, roughly 69% occurring once; the ten biggest clones make up 8% to 10%. Note on this clone: No antigen is known for it.

Study results and caveats: Tumor-derived TCR clones expanded in blood after radiotherapy plus ipilimumab.

The receptor was isolated from a human donor with non-small cell lung cancer whose response to radiotherapy plus ipilimumab could not be evaluated. The sequencing here drew on peripheral blood, taken from a patient treated with radiotherapy plus ipilimumab. The chain uses TRBV6-5 and TRBJ2-3; D gene unclear. CDR3 in amino acids: CASSPSSSTDTQYF. DNA for the CDR3: TGTGCCAGCAGCCCGAGCTCTAGCACAGATACGCAGTATTTT.